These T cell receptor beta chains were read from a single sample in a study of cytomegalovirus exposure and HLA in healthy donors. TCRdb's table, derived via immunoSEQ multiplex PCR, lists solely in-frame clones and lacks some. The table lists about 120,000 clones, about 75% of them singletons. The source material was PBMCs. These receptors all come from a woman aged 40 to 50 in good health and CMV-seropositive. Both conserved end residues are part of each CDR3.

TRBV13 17 CASRVQHRDRRNTEAFF
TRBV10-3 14 CATGQAATNEKLFF
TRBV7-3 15 CASTLGGSGANVLTF
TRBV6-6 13 CASSQGRGGTIYF
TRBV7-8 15 CASSRAGLLNTEAFF
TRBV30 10 CAGYSYSYTF
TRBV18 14 CASSSGLAKDTQYF
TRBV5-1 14 CASSSGTGSYEQYF
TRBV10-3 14 CAISPQATKNIQYF
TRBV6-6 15 CASSVRGLWNQPQHF
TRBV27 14 CASRTTGTAYGYTF
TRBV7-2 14 CASTTAGGVTEAFF
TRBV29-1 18 CSVIQFTTGSLTNTEAFF
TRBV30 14 CAWSVLQGVRPLHF
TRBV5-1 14 CASSLPSLTDTQYF
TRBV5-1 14 CASARDFSYNEQFF
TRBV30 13 CAWIYEGTGELFF
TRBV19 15 CASRRDRVDNQPQHF
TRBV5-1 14 CASSLWDRAHEQYF
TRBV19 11 CASSISDTQYF
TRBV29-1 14 CSVDEAGGGDEQFF
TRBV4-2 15 CASSQLGTGDYGYTF
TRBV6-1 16 CASSEAAGREYNEQFF
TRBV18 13 CASSPPGVHEQYF
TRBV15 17 CATSLEAPGASTDTQYF
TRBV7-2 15 CASSLGTATFYEQYF
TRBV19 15 CASRRGRTGGYEQYF
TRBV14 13 CASSQVVSSPLHF
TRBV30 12 CAWSPGDWPQHF
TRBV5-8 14 CASSLTGRGTEAFF
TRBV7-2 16 CASRGAGTTKAHEQFF
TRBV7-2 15 CASSQTGTSNQPQHF
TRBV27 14 CASRRASGANVLTF
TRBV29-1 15 CSVGQGTVGNYGYTF
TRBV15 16 CATSRGGTGRTGELFF
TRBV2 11 CASRQVEKLFF
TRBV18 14 CASSPERGNYEQYF
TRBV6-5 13 CASSSAGQETQYF
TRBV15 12 CATSRSGAEAFF
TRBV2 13 CASSVTSYNEQFF
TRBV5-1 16 CASSTGGTAENTEAFF
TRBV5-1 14 CASSRTDTSYEQYF
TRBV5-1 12 CASSSYRVGYTF
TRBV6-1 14 CASQPYPSTDTQYF
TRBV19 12 CASSLYTYEQYF
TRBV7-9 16 CAAGTGGSVSNQPQHF
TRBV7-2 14 CASSLEVLVTAQHF
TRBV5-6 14 CASSLGSPTSEAFF
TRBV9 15 CASSVGAGGPYEQFF
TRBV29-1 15 CSARDSSGGPTTQYF
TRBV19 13 CASGTGGPDTQYF
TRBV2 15 CASSLTTGPLVTQYF
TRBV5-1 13 CASSQQGAGELFF
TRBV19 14 CASHRGHQNSPLHF